Listed here is a single T cell receptor (beta chain). Its antigen is not known. The sample originates from a study of T cell repertoires in cytomegalovirus infection. About the research overall: Matching HLA type, along with CMV infection, was indicated by public TCR beta signatures. Study conclusions and caveats: Cumulated frequencies of public TCR beta families served to identify carriers of CMV plus the relevant HLA. Within the response measured ex vivo, HLA-C-restricted CMV-specific TCR beta clonotypes were dominant.

TCRdb recomputed calls from the reads with MiXCR, one row per CDR3 protein. Counted here are some 6,100 distinct CDR3 sequences, about 49% occurring once; the ten biggest clones make up 70% to 90%. CDR3 length equals 17 residues. V shed 0 bases and J shed 0 bases, with 12 bases lying between them. Germline-derived CDR1 and CDR2 are MNHNY and SVGAGI (reference sequence). The sample taken for sequencing was PBMCs, sequenced either directly or after in vitro stimulation (not recorded which). The TCR comes from a human donor in good health (CMV status not recorded). Some clones in this sample may be carry-over from other donors' samples. The chain links TRBV6-6 to TRBJ1-3; D not certain. In DNA form, the CDR3 reads TGTGCCAGCAGTTACTCGGCAGCCGCCGCCTCTGGAAACACCATATATTTT. This gives the protein CASSYSAAAASGNTIYF.